This T cell receptor beta chain was documented in a study of CD8 T cell repertoires and HIV-1 epitope variants. CDR1 is SGHRS and CDR2 is YFSETQ in the germline V gene. This CDR3 has 16 amino acids. The ends lost 3 bases at V and 2 bases at J; junction bases unmatched: 6. For this clone: As yet, its antigen is unknown.

General study results and limits: The TAALDMSHF plasma variant had no responses, unlike KF9 (roughly 5 clonotypes) and HW9 (one). The assay identified only TCR beta chains of antigen-proliferating T cells.

The repertoire was sequenced with immunoSEQ multiplex PCR; TCRdb's copy has only in-frame clones and lacks some. The table lists 5,500 to 7,000 clones, about three quarters of them singletons. The chain is built from TRBV5-1 and TRBJ2-3; TRBD1 matches 10 bases. The specimen was cultured CD8+ T cells derived from PBMCs. The TCR originated in a male donor with HIV. The CDR3 DNA follows: TGCGCCAGCAGCTCTCGGACAGGGGGGAACACAGATACGCAGTATTTT. Translation: CASSSRTGGNTDTQYF.